The 22 T cell receptor beta chains below all came from one sample that was sequenced in a study of beta chain features in type 1 diabetes. Their antigens remain unidentified. General study points: TCRB CDR3 length was moderately but significantly reduced in all four CD4+ subsets of Type 1 diabetes patients.

The study reverse transcribed the entire isolated RNA, so it sequenced expressed TCRB transcripts. Measured with immunoSEQ multiplex PCR; TCRdb has only the in-frame clones, and not every one. The data hold 500,000 to 650,000 clones, with around 12% observed a single time. The sample taken for sequencing was naive CD4+ T cells from blood. Source of these receptors: a man aged 30 to 45 with type 1 diabetes.

The chain carries TRBV19 and TRBJ2-3; unclear D gene. Germline V gene sequence: CDR1 LNHDA, CDR2 SQIVND (reference sequence). The CDR3 contains 16 residues. The V and J ends lost 5 bases and 0 bases respectively, with 15 bases between them. The CDR3 sequence: CASSPRTGGSTDTQYF. CDR3 nucleotide sequence: TGTGCCAGTAGTCCCCGGACGGGTGGGAGCACAGATACGCAGTATTTT.

This clone was observed a handful of times. The rearrangement uses TRBV11-2 and TRBJ2-7; 10 bases fit TRBD1. Germline V CDR1 and CDR2: SGHAT, FQNNGV. CDR3 size: 15 residues. V was pared by 3 bases and J by 5 bases, with 7 bases of the junction left unmatched. The CDR3 DNA follows: TGTGCCAGCAGCTTCCCGGGACAGGGGATACACGAGCAGTACTTC. The encoded protein is CASSFPGQGIHEQYF.

The genes are TRBV12-5 and TRBJ2-7, with 9 positions matching TRBD1. This CDR3 has 16 residues. The V gene's germline CDR1 is LGHNT and CDR2 FRNRAP. V dropped 0 bases and J dropped 4; count of bases not matched to a gene: 7. Here the CDR3 reads CASGLVPDRGKYEQYF. DNA of the CDR3: TGTGCTAGTGGTTTGGTTCCTGACAGGGGGAAGTACGAGCAGTACTTC.

This rearrangement joins TRBV5-1 to TRBJ2-1; 8 bases map to TRBD1. V shed 0 bases and J 8 bases; nucleotides not matched to a gene: 4. The CDR3 is made up of 14 amino acids. Germline V gene lookup returns CDR1 SGHRS and CDR2 YFSETQ. The CDR3 DNA reads as TGCGCCAGCAGCTTGGGACAGGGGTTGGATGAGCAGTTCTTC. It translates to CASSLGQGLDEQFF.

The V call is TRBV1, the J call TRBJ2-1. TRBV1 is labeled a pseudogene. This CDR3 comprises 14 residues. The CDR3 bases are TGCACCAGCAGCCATAAAGGTGCCTACAATGAGCAGTTCTTC. It encodes CTSSHKGAYNEQFF.

This clone has just a few counts. The V gene is TRBV15, the J gene TRBJ2-5; D is perhaps TRBD2 (6 bases). The V and J ends lost 1 base and 5 bases respectively, with 11 bases between them. CDR3 size: 14 residues. Looked up from germline, CDR1 is LNHNV and CDR2 is YYDKDF (reference sequence). Here the CDR3 DNA reads TGTGCCACCAGCAGAGGCGGGGTAATGGAGACCCAGTACTTC. Its translation: CATSRGGVMETQYF.

This clone has a handful of counts. The chain couples TRBV7-9 to TRBJ2-7; D is unclear. The ends were cut back, 8 bases at V and 7 bases at J, with 21 bases in the middle. This CDR3 is 14 amino acids long. Germline V gene sequence: CDR1 SEHNR, CDR2 FQNEAQ (reference sequence). The CDR3 DNA sequence: TGTGCCAGCTTTCCGGACGTCGAAGCGAGAGAGCAGTACTTC. Its translation: CASFPDVEAREQYF.

This clone was seen more than once but under ten times. The chain employs TRBV29-1 and TRBJ2-7, with D unclear. V was pared by 1 base and J by 0 bases, with 7 bases between. The germline V gene encodes CDR1 SQVTM and CDR2 ANQGSEA. This CDR3 is built from 13 residues. In DNA form, the CDR3 reads TGCAGCGTTGAAGGGCAAAGCTCCTACGAGCAGTACTTC. Amino acids: CSVEGQSSYEQYF.

This clone was counted only a few times. J is TRBJ1-1 and V is TRBV7-9; possibly TRBD1 for D (6 bases). The CDR3 extends over 14 amino acids. Germline V lookup: CDR1 SEHNR, CDR2 FQNEAQ (reference sequence). Trimming shortened V by 6 bases and J by 2 bases, and 13 bases separated the two germline ends. CDR3 sequence (DNA): TGTGCCAGCAGGCCTCCTGGGGGCAACACTGAAGCTTTCTTT. Translated: CASRPPGGNTEAFF.

The chain employs TRBV11-3 and TRBJ1-5; no clear D gene. The V gene lost 1 base and the J gene lost 7 bases, with 8 bases spanning the gap. Germline CDR1 is SGHNT and CDR2 is YENEEA. This CDR3 spans 13 amino acids. CDR3 protein: CASSLVGDQPQHF. CDR3 coding DNA: TGTGCCAGCAGCTTAGTCGGAGACCAGCCCCAGCATTTT.

This clone was observed a handful of times. This may stem from a read error, because a much larger clone lies one nucleotide away. Other DNA sequences from this sample encode an identical CDR3 as well. The rearrangement joins TRBV7-2 to TRBJ1-1; D may be TRBD1 (6 bases). V lost 4 bases to trimming and J lost 2 bases, with 8 bases between them. Germline assignment: CDR1 SGHTA and CDR2 FQGNSA. The CDR3 is made up of 13 amino acids. The CDR3 nucleotides read TGTGCCAGCAGCTCACAGGGAAACACTGAAGCTTTCTTT. Amino acids: CASSSQGNTEAFF.

This clone showed up just a few times. The V call is TRBV7-9, the J call TRBJ2-6, with TRBD1 matching 8 bases. Germline trimming cut 4 bases from V and 3 bases from J; bases unmatched to any gene: 11. CDR1 is SEHNR, CDR2 FQNEAQ, per germline (reference sequence). CDR3 length: 18 amino acids. The CDR3 region has the DNA TGTGCCAGCAGCTCGGGACAGGTTCACTTCAATGGGGCCAACGTCCTGACTTTC. Protein product: CASSSGQVHFNGANVLTF. Full variable domain (rest looked up from reference TRBV7-9 and TRBJ2-6): DTGVSQNPRHKITKRGQNVTFRCDPISEHNRLYWYRQTLGQGPEFLTYFQNEAQLEKSRLLSDRFSAERPKGSFSTLEIQRTEQGDSAMYLCASSSGQVHFNGANVLTFGAGSRLTVL.

The chain uses TRBV19 and TRBJ1-1; D not resolved. Germline V gene sequence: CDR1 LNHDA, CDR2 SQIVND (reference sequence). CDR3 length: 14 amino acids. The V end was cut by 5 bases, the J end by 4 bases, with 14 bases between. The CDR3 DNA sequence: TGTGCCAGTAGTTCCCGGAAGGGCCCCACTGAAGCTTTCTTT. Protein: CASSSRKGPTEAFF. Drawing the rest from reference TRBV19 and TRBJ1-1, the complete variable domain is DGGITQSPKYLFRKEGQNVTLSCEQNLNHDAMYWYRQDPGQGLRLIYYSQIVNDFQKGDIAEGYSVSREKKESFPLTVTSAQKNPTAFYLCASSSRKGPTEAFFGQGTRLTVV.

This clone was seen more than once but under ten times. The J gene is TRBJ2-7, the V gene TRBV5-1; D not certain. The CDR3 covers 12 residues. V lost 4 bases to trimming and J lost 5 bases, with 10 bases between them. Germline-derived CDR1 and CDR2 are SGHRS and YFSETQ. CDR3: CASSRSTNEQYF. The CDR3 DNA follows: TGCGCCAGCAGCCGGTCAACCAACGAGCAGTACTTC.

The V gene is TRBV5-4, the J gene TRBJ1-4; D gene uncertain. With 0 bases removed from V and 2 bases from J, the gap between germline ends came to 8 bases. Germline V gene lookup returns CDR1 SGHNT and CDR2 YYREEE (reference sequence). The CDR3 spans 15 residues. The CDR3 coding sequence is TGTGCCAGCAGCTTGGATAGGGCCACTAATGAAAAACTGTTTTTT. Translation gives CASSLDRATNEKLFF.

The chain has TRBV28 and TRBJ2-3; D is unclear. The germline V gene has CDR1 MDHEN and CDR2 SYDVKM. This CDR3 region has 13 residues. Between the trimmed V and J ends, which lost 10 bases and 0 bases, there was a span of 11 bases. CDR3 sequence (DNA): TGTGCCACAGCGTCTGGGAGCACAGATACGCAGTATTTT. Protein: CATASGSTDTQYF.

This clone was observed a few times. The rearrangement joins TRBV5-1 to TRBJ2-3; possible D gene TRBD2, 5 bases. V was shortened by 4 bases and J by 4 bases, with 13 bases between the two germline ends. The CDR3 has 14 amino acids. Germline CDR1 is SGHRS and CDR2 is YFSETQ. The CDR3 coding sequence is TGCGCCAGCAGCACCACAGAGGGTGCAGATACGCAGTATTTT. Translation: CASSTTEGADTQYF.

The chain combines TRBV7-2 with TRBJ1-1, with TRBD1 identical over 7 bases. Per germline, CDR1 SGHTA and CDR2 FQGNSA. There are 16 residues in the CDR3. The V segment lost 3 bases and the J segment 2 bases; nucleotides outside the gene matches: 9. Here the CDR3 DNA reads TGTGCCAGCAGCTTGGCCGACAGGGCAGGAAACACTGAAGCTTTCTTT. It yields the protein CASSLADRAGNTEAFF.

This clone was detected only a few times. The CDR3 spells CATRRDTTFF. The CDR3 region has the DNA TGTGCCACCCGCCGGGACACTACGTTCTTC. This chain links TRBV19 with TRBJ2-1, with a tentative D call TRBD1 (6 bases). CDR1 and CDR2 (germline): LNHDA, SQIVND (reference sequence). V lost 10 bases, J lost 15 bases, and 16 bases lay in between. The CDR3 has 10 residues.

The sample holds a few counts of this clone. This chain uses TRBV7-9 with TRBJ2-7; 7 bases align to TRBD1. The V segment lost 5 bases and the J segment 2 bases; nucleotides outside the gene matches: 9. CDR3 size: 15 residues. Germline CDR1 and CDR2: SEHNR and FQNEAQ (reference sequence). Written as DNA, the CDR3 is TGTGCCAGCAGCATAGACAGGGACCCTACCTACGAGCAGTACTTC. Its protein is CASSIDRDPTYEQYF.

V and J are TRBV7-2 and TRBJ2-5; no firm D call. Germline V lookup: CDR1 SGHTA, CDR2 FQGNSA. There are 13 residues in the CDR3. V lost 4 bases to trimming and J lost 3 bases, with 9 bases between them. In DNA form, the CDR3 reads TGTGCCAGCAGCTACTGGGCGAAAGAGACCCAGTACTTC. Its translation is CASSYWAKETQYF.

Remarks on this clone: In the same sample, other DNA sequences code for this CDR3. This chain joins TRBV7-2 and TRBJ1-2; no clear D gene. CDR3 length equals 14 residues. V was shortened by 0 bases and J by 0 bases, with 5 bases between the two germline ends. Germline lookup yields CDR1 SGHTA and CDR2 FQGNSA. As DNA, the CDR3 is TGTGCCAGCAGCTTAGCTGGGGCTAACTATGGCTACACCTTC. Translation gives CASSLAGANYGYTF.